The 3 T cell receptor beta chains in this list originate from one sample, sequenced in a study of T cell clonality in common variable immunodeficiency. The data were produced by immunoSEQ multiplex PCR, yet TCRdb's version contains in-frame clones alone and is incomplete. The table lists 50,000 to 70,000 clones, with no singletons. The specimen was peripheral blood mononuclear cells. The receptors come from a person aged 18-70 years in good health.

This clone was recorded at least ten times. The DNA read from the CDR3 is TGTGCCAGTACCCCGGACAGGGAGAACACTGAA. The encoded protein is CASTPDRENTE. The whole CDR3 is CASTPDRENTEAFF. The chain has TRBV19 and TRBJ1-1; TRBD1 aligns across 8 bases. The CDR3 is cut off 3 residues early in the read; its end comes from the germline J gene. This CDR3 is 14 amino acids long. CDR1 is LNHDA, CDR2 SQIVND, per germline (reference sequence). V lost 7 bases and J lost 1; bases outside the gene matches: 5.

This clone was picked up many times. From the germline J gene comes the end of the CDR3, since the read stops 3 residues before it. The chain carries TRBV5-1 and TRBJ2-3, with no clear D. Germline loops: CDR1 SGHRS, CDR2 YFSETQ. This CDR3 comprises 14 residues. With 0 bases removed from V and 0 bases from J, the gap between germline ends came to 5 bases. The CDR3 sequence: CASSLERSTDTQYF. The sequenced part of the CDR3 DNA is TGCGCCAGCAGCTTGGAAAGGAGCACAGATACG.

This clone occurred many times. This may arise from a read error, as a much more abundant clone is one base away. Read sequence stops 3 residues before the CDR3 end, and the germline J gene provides the missing end. The chain combines TRBV2 with TRBJ2-1, with a possible D match to TRBD2 (6 bases). Germline V lookup: CDR1 SNHLY, CDR2 FYNNEI. V shed 1 base and J shed 5 bases, with 6 bases lying between them. The CDR3 is 13 residues long. The part of the CDR3 DNA that was read is TGTGCCAGCAGTGAAGGGACTAACAATGAG. This codes for CASSEGTNNE. The full CDR3 is CASSEGTNNEQFF.